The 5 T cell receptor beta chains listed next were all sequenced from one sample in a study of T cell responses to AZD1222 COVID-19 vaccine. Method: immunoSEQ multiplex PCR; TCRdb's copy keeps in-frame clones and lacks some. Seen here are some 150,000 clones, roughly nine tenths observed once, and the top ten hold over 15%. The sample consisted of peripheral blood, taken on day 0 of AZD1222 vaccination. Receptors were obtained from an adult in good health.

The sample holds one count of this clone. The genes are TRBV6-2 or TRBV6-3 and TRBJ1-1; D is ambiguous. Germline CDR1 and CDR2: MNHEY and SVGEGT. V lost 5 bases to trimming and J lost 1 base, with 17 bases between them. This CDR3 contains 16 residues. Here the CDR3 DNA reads TGTGCCAGCAGTCTGGCCGGCCTGGGAAGGAACACTGAAGCTTTCTTT. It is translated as CASSLAGLGRNTEAFF.

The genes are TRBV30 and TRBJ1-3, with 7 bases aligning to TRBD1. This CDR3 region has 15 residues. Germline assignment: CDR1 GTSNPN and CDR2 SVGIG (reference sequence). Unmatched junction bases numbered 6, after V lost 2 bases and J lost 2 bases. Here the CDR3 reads CAWSSRGRAGNTIYF. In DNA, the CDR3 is TGTGCCTGGAGTAGTAGGGGGCGCGCTGGAAACACCATATATTTT.

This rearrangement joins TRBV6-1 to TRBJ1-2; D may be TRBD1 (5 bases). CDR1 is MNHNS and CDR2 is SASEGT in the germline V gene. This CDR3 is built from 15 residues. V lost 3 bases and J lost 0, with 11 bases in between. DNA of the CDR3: TGTGCCAGCAGTGATCGGACACGCTCTAACTATGGCTACACCTTC. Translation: CASSDRTRSNYGYTF.

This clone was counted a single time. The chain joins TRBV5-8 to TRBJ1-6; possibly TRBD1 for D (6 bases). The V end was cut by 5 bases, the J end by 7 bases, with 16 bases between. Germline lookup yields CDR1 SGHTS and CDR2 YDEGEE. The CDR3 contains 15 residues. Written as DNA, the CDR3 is TGTGCCAGCAGGCCGCTGGGGGGGCTAAATTCACCCCTCCACTTT. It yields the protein CASRPLGGLNSPLHF.

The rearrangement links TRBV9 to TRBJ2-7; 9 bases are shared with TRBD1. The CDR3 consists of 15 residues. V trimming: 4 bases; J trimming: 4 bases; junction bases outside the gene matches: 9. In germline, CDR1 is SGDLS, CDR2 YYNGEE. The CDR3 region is CASSFAGTGTYEQYF. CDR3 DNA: TGTGCCAGCAGCTTCGCCGGGACAGGGACTTACGAGCAGTACTTC.